This T cell receptor (beta chain) originates from a study of blood T cell repertoires in COVID-19. Study summary: The analysed material was cDNA or gDNA that came from T cells, B-cell-depleted T cells, or PBMCs.

In the study's own analysis: Amplification of reference gene primers provided the estimated nucleated cell counts. Profiled with immunoSEQ multiplex PCR; TCRdb holds only in-frame clones, not every one. V, J and clone size were drawn from that table, and D and trimming were deduced from the DNA. The profile covers approximately 220,000 clones, with about four fifths appearing a single time and roughly 2.5% taken by the ten largest. V was pared by 8 bases and J by 3 bases, with 10 bases between. Germline V gives CDR1 ENHRY, CDR2 SYGVKD. The CDR3 is 12 amino acids. This receptor was taken from a woman aged 40 to 50 with active or convalescent COVID-19. The sequencing sample was made of peripheral blood. The chain recombines TRBV10-3 with TRBJ2-5; maybe TRBD2 (7 bases). The CDR3 sequence: CAIGGAEETQYF. In DNA form, the CDR3 reads TGTGCCATCGGGGGGGCAGAAGAGACCCAGTACTTC.